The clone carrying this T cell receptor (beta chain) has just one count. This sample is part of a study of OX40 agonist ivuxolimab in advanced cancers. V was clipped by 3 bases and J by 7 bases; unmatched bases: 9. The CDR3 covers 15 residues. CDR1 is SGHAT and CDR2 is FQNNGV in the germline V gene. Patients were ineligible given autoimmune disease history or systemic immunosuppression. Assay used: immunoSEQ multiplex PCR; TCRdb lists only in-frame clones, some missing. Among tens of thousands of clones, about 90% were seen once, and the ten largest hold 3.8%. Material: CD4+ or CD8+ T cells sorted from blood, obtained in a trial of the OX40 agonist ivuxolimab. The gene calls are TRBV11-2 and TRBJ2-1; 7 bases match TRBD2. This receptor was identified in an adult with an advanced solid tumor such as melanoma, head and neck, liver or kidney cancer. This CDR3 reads CASSLIGGRGNEQFF. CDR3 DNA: TGTGCCAGCAGCTTGATCGGAGGGCGGGGGAATGAGCAGTTCTTC.